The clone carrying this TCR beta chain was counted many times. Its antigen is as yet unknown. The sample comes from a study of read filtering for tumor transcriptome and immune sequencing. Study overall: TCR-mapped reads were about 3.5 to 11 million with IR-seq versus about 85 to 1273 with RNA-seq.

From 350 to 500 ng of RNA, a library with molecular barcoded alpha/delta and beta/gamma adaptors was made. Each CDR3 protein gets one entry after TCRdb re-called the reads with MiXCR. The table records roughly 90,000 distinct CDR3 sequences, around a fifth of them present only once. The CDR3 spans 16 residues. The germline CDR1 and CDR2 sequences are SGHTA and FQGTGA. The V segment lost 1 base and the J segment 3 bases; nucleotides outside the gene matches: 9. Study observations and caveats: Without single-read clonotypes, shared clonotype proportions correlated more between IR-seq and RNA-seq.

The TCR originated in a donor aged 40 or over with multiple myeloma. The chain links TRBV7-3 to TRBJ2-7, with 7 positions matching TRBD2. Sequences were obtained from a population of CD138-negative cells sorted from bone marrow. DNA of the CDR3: TGTGCCAGCAGCTTAATCGGGGGAGGGTCCATCTACGAGCAGTACTTC. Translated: CASSLIGGGSIYEQYF. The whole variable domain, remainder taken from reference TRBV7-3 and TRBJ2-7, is GAGVSQTPSNKVTEKGKYVELRCDPISGHTALYWYRQSLGQGPEFLIYFQGTGAADDSGLPNDRFFAVRPEGSVSTLKIQRTERGDSAVYLCASSLIGGGSIYEQYFGPGTRLTVT.